This TCR beta chain appears in the sequencing data of a study of T cell responses to AZD1222 COVID-19 vaccine. Sequenced by immunoSEQ multiplex PCR; TCRdb stores in-frame clones only, minus some. The sample holds around 99,000 clones, around nine tenths seen once. The V end lost 1 base, the J end lost 6 bases, and 17 bases lay between the germline ends. Germline-derived CDR1 and CDR2 are SGHNT and YYREEE (reference sequence). The CDR3 runs to 16 residues. The clonotype was recovered from an adult in good health. This specimen consisted of peripheral blood, obtained on day 0 of AZD1222 vaccination. This chain uses TRBV5-4 with TRBJ1-3; maybe TRBD1 (5 bases). The CDR3 nucleotides read TGTGCCAGCAGCTTGTTCAGAGCGGGGCTAGAAAACACCATATATTTT. Translation gives CASSLFRAGLENTIYF.